This entry lists 15 T cell receptor beta chains sequenced from one sample in a study of blood T cells in healthy people across ages. A sample-barcoded 5' primer and a J-beta primer mix were used in a second PCR of about 6 to 12 cycles. TCRdb called the 5' RACE reads again in MiXCR, with one record for every CDR3 protein. The sample records 600,000 or so distinct CDR3 sequences, around 48% being singletons. Sequenced: blood. The source of these receptors is an elderly man in good health.

In its sample, this clonotype was seen many times. V and J are TRBV6-5 and TRBJ1-5; TRBD1 is a possible D gene (5 bases). Germline values: CDR1 MNHEY, CDR2 SVGAGI. Trimming shortened V by 0 bases and J by 0 bases, and 21 bases separated the two germline ends. This CDR3 is 20 amino acids long. DNA for the CDR3: TGTGCCAGCAGTTACTCGACGACTTACACAGGCGGTTATAGCAATCAGCCCCAGCATTTT. Translated: CASSYSTTYTGGYSNQPQHF.

Only a few counts were recorded for this clonotype. The chain employs TRBV3-1 and TRBJ2-3; 9 nucleotides line up with TRBD2. This CDR3 is built from 15 residues. Germline V gene sequence: CDR1 LGHDT, CDR2 YNNKEL (reference sequence). V lost 1 base to trimming and J lost 3 bases; unmatched junction nucleotides: 2. The CDR3 DNA follows: TGTGCCAGCAGCCAAGTCAGCGGGAGGACAGATACGCAGTATTTT. This codes for CASSQVSGRTDTQYF.

CDR3 loop: CASSVGTSGGYEQYF. The DNA of the CDR3 is TGTGCCAGCAGCGTAGGGACTAGCGGAGGGTACGAGCAGTACTTC. The genes are TRBV9 and TRBJ2-5, with 10 bases lining up with TRBD2. The end of the DNA fits TRBJ2-7 better, so the J call may be wrong. The CDR3 sequence is 15 residues long. CDR1 is SGDLS and CDR2 is YYNGEE in the germline V gene.

CDR3 residues: CASSFGLASGTDTQYF. DNA of the CDR3: TGTGCCAGCAGCTTTGGGCTAGCGTCGGGCACAGATACGCAGTATTTT. The chain joins TRBV7-2 to TRBJ2-3, with D tentatively TRBD2 (6 bases). Trimming removed 3 bases from V and 1 base from J, with 14 bases in between. The CDR3 is made up of 16 amino acids. Germline V gives CDR1 SGHTA, CDR2 FQGNSA.

To note about this clonotype: A junction boundary mismatches the germline segment, possibly from a read error. V is TRBV20-1 and J is TRBJ2-3; a possible D gene is TRBD1 (6 bases). In germline, CDR1 is DFQATT, CDR2 SNEGSKA (reference sequence). This CDR3 contains 14 residues. The CDR3 region is CSAKDSAHTETQYF. CDR3 DNA: TGCAGTGCTAAGGACAGCGCCCACACAGAGACGCAGTATTTT.

The genes are TRBV20-1 and TRBJ2-2; TRBD2 agrees at 8 bases. In germline, CDR1 is DFQATT, CDR2 SNEGSKA (reference sequence). V lost 3 bases to trimming and J lost 6 bases; unmatched junction nucleotides: 0. This CDR3 region has 12 residues. In DNA, the CDR3 is TGCAGTGCTAGTAGCGGGGCCGGGGAGCTGTTTTTT. As protein: CSASSGAGELFF.

As regards this clonotype: With a much larger clone just one base away, this may be a read error. CDR3: CASKYRVEAYNEQYF. Written as DNA, the CDR3 is TGTGCCAGTAAATACAGGGTAGAGGCCTACAATGAGCAGTACTTC. The genes are TRBV6-5 and TRBJ2-1; D perhaps matches TRBD1 (6 bases). The J call may not be correct, given that the DNA end is closer to TRBJ2-7. Germline loops: CDR1 MNHEY, CDR2 SVGAGI. This CDR3 has 15 residues.

CDR3 sequence reads: CASSYSRGAEQYF. The DNA for the CDR3 is TGTGCCAGCAGTTACTCGAGGGGCGCCGAGCAGTACTTC. The chain links TRBV6-5 to TRBJ2-5; TRBD1 or TRBD2 may be the D gene (5 bases each). The DNA end is a closer match to TRBJ2-7, so the J assignment may be wrong. Germline-derived CDR1 and CDR2 are MNHEY and SVGAGI. This CDR3 is 13 amino acids long.

The chain employs TRBV20-1 and TRBJ2-5; D is ambiguous. This CDR3 contains 15 residues. CDR1 is DFQATT, CDR2 SNEGSKA, per germline (reference sequence). The V end lost 6 bases, the J end lost 2 bases, and 19 bases lay between the germline ends. CDR3 residues: CSAIAQPMLQETQYF. The CDR3 coding sequence is TGCAGTGCGATAGCCCAACCCATGCTACAAGAGACCCAGTACTTC.

The chain has TRBV27 and TRBJ1-6; the D is unclear. The CDR3 consists of 14 residues. CDR1 is MNHEY and CDR2 is SMNVEV in the germline V gene (reference sequence). The V and J ends lost 5 bases and 8 bases respectively, with 13 bases between them. This CDR3 is CASSVRQRDSPLHF. CDR3 sequence (DNA): TGTGCCAGCAGTGTGCGGCAGAGGGATTCACCCCTCCACTTT.

This chain connects TRBV30 to TRBJ2-1, with 12 bases that match TRBD2. The length of the CDR3 is 13 residues. Looked up from germline, CDR1 is GTSNPN and CDR2 is SVGIG (reference sequence). The ends lost 8 bases at V and 6 bases at J; junction bases unmatched: 5. The CDR3 here is CAERLAGANEQFF. CDR3 nucleotide sequence: TGTGCCGAGCGACTAGCGGGGGCCAATGAGCAGTTCTTC.

The rearrangement uses TRBV6-5 and TRBJ1-2; tentatively, D is TRBD1 (6 bases). Trimming stripped 2 bases from V and 5 bases from J, with 18 bases between. Germline loops: CDR1 MNHEY, CDR2 SVGAGI. The CDR3 runs 16 residues. The CDR3 DNA reads as TGTGCCAGCAGTTACGGGGGGGAACAGACAGGATATGGCTACACCTTC. It codes for CASSYGGEQTGYGYTF.

The chain employs TRBV4-3 and TRBJ2-2, with 8 bases aligning to TRBD1. Germline V gene lookup returns CDR1 LGHNA and CDR2 YSLEER. The CDR3 has 15 residues. V trimming: 4 bases; J trimming: 3 bases; junction bases outside the gene matches: 4. CDR3 nucleotides: TGCGCCAGCAGCCTGGACAGGGTGGACACCGGGGAGCTGTTTTTT. It codes for CASSLDRVDTGELFF.

This chain links TRBV7-2 with TRBJ2-7; 7 bases agree with TRBD1. Germline-derived CDR1 and CDR2 are SGHTA and FQGNSA. The CDR3 consists of 15 residues. The ends lost 0 bases at V and 6 bases at J; junction bases unmatched: 8. CDR3 bases: TGTGCCAGCAGCTTAGCAAAGCAGGGGGATTCCGAGCAGTACTTC. Amino acids: CASSLAKQGDSEQYF. The full variable domain, completed using reference TRBV7-2 and TRBJ2-7, is GAGVSQSPSNKVTEKGKDVELRCDPISGHTALYWYRQSLGQGLEFLIYFQGNSAPDKSGLPSDRFSAERTGGSVSTLTIQRTQQEDSAVYLCASSLAKQGDSEQYFGPGTRLTVT.

The chain carries TRBV15 and TRBJ2-5, with TRBD1 as a possible D gene (5 bases). This CDR3 is built from 14 residues. V lost 4 bases and J 7 bases, leaving 16 bases between the germline ends. The V gene's germline CDR1 is LNHNV and CDR2 YYDKDF (reference sequence). CDR3 bases: TGTGCCACCAGCACCGCGACTCAGGGTGGGACCCAGTACTTC. Its translation: CATSTATQGGTQYF.